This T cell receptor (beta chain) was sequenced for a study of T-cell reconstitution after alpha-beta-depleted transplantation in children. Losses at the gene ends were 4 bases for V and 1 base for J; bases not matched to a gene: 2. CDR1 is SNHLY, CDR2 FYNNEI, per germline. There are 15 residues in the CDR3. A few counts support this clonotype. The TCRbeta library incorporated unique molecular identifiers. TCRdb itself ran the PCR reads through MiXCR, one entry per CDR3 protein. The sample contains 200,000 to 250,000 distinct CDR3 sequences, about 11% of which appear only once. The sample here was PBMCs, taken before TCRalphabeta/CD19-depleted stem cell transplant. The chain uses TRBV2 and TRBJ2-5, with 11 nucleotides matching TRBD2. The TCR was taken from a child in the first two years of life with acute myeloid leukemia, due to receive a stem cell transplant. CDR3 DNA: TGTGCCAGCAGTGGACTAGCGGGACGCCAAGAGACCCAGTACTTC. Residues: CASSGLAGRQETQYF.